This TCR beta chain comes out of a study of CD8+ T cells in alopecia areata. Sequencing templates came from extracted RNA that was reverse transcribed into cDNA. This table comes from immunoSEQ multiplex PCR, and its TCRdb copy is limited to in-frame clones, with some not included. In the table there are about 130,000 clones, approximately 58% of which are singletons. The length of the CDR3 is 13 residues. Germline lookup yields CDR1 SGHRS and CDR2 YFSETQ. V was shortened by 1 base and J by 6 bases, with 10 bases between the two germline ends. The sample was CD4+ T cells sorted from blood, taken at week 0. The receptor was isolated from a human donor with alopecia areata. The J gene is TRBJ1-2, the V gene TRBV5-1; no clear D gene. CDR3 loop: CASSLSEGDGYTF. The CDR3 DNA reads TGCGCCAGCAGCTTGAGCGAGGGAGATGGCTACACCTTC. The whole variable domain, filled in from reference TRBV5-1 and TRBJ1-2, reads KAGVTQTPRYLIKTRGQQVTLSCSPISGHRSVSWYQQTPGQGLQFLFEYFSETQRNKGNFPGRFSGRQFSNSRSEMNVSTLELGDSALYLCASSLSEGDGYTFGSGTRLTVV.